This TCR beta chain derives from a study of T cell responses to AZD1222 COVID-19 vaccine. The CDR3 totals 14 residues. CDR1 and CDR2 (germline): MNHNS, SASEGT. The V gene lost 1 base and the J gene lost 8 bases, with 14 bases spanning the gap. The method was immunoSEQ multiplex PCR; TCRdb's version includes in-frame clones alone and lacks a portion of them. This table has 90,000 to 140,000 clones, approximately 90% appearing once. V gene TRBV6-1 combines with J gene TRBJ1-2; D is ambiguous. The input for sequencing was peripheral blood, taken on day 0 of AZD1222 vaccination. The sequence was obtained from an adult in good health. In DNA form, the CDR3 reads TGTGCCAGCAGTGAAGAGGCCAACTCGGGGGGCTACACCTTC. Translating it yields CASSEEANSGGYTF.